This T cell receptor beta chain is drawn from a study of Ad26.COV2.S vaccination and SARS-CoV-2 variants. The overall study: Ad26.COV2.S was injected intramuscularly once or twice, 56 days apart.

Trimming cost V 11 bases and J 1 base, with 17 bases left between them. Germline CDR1 SNHLY, CDR2 FYNNEI. This CDR3 is 14 amino acids long. As regards this clone: Its target is unknown.

Treatment noted: 15 to 20 received Ad26.COV2.S at low or high dose, single or two shots; roughly five received placebo; per-sample allocation not given. The samples were gathered on day 63 after the first injection of vaccine or placebo. Built on an Ad26 vector, the vaccine expressed Wuhan-strain SARS-CoV-2 spike. TCRdb's table, derived via immunoSEQ multiplex PCR, lists solely in-frame clones and lacks some. Seen here are 330,000 or so clones, 85% to 90% observed once, and the top ten hold 4.5% to 5.5%. Points from the study as a whole: Marked by substantial breadth, spike-specific CD8+ and CD4+ T cell responses were reportedly seen after vaccination.

The sequence was collected from a person aged 18-60 years who received the Ad26.COV2.S COVID-19 vaccine or a placebo. Source: peripheral blood, taken in a trial of Ad26.COV2.S vaccine versus placebo. V and J are TRBV2 and TRBJ1-1; no clear D gene. CDR3 DNA sequence: TGTGCCGGCGAGGGAGGGCCGGGGAACACTGAAGCTTTCTTT. It codes for CAGEGGPGNTEAFF.